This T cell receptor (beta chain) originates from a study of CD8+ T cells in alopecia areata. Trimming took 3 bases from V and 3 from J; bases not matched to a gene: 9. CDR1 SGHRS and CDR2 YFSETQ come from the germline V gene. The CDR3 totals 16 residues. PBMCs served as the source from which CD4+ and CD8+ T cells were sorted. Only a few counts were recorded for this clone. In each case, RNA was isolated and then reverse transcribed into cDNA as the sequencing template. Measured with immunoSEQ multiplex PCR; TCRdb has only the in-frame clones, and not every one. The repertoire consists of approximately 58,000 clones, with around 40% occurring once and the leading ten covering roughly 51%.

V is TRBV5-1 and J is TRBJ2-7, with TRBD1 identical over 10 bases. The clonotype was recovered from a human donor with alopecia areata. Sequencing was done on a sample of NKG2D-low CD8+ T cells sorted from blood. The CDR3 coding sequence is TGCGCCAGCAGCTGGGAAATCCGGGACAGGGGCTACGAGCAGTACTTC. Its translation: CASSWEIRDRGYEQYF.